The 3 T cell receptor beta chains reported below all come from one sample, sequenced in a study of blood T cell repertoires in COVID-19. The method was immunoSEQ multiplex PCR; TCRdb's version includes in-frame clones alone and lacks a portion of them. The profile covers fewer than 150,000 clones, with approximately 80% appearing a single time and roughly 10% taken by the ten largest. Input material: peripheral blood. Every receptor here comes from a woman older than 75 in a cohort sampled during active or convalescent COVID-19.

The chain is built from TRBV5-1 and TRBJ1-1; D unresolved. The CDR3 is 15 residues long. Trimming cost V 2 bases and J 1 base, with 12 bases left between them. Germline V lookup: CDR1 SGHRS, CDR2 YFSETQ. The CDR3 reads CASSFFVQENTEAFF. Written as DNA, the CDR3 is TGCGCCAGCAGCTTTTTTGTTCAGGAGAACACTGAAGCTTTCTTT.

On this clone itself: One end of the junction is discordant with germline, which a read error may explain. The chain employs TRBV2 and TRBJ1-2; 12 positions match TRBD1. Germline CDR1 SNHLY, CDR2 FYNNEI. The CDR3 loop spans 14 amino acids. CDR3 residues: CASGDRGLGYGHTF. The CDR3 bases are TGTGCCAGCGGGGACAGGGGGCTGGGCTATGGCCACACCTTC.

The chain joins TRBV5-1 to TRBJ2-7, with TRBD2 matching 9 bases. After removal of 0 bases from V and 12 bases from J, the junction contained 10 bases not matched to a gene. This CDR3 contains 14 residues. Germline V CDR1 and CDR2: SGHRS, YFSETQ. This chain's CDR3 is CASSLDAGTSPWYF. For the CDR3, the DNA is TGCGCCAGCAGCTTGGATGCTGGGACTAGCCCGTGGTACTTC. The whole variable domain, filled in from reference TRBV5-1 and TRBJ2-7, reads KAGVTQTPRYLIKTRGQQVTLSCSPISGHRSVSWYQQTPGQGLQFLFEYFSETQRNKGNFPGRFSGRQFSNSRSEMNVSTLELGDSALYLCASSLDAGTSPWYFGPGTRLTVT.